This T cell receptor beta chain stems from a study of blood T cell repertoires in COVID-19. Whole-study context: T cells, B-cell-depleted T cells, or PBMCs provided the cDNA or gDNA that served as material.

Libraries were prepared by immunoSEQ multiplex PCR; TCRdb keeps only in-frame clonotypes and omits some of them. The sample yields under 250,000 clones, approximately 87% seen once. Germline V gene sequence: CDR1 SGHNT, CDR2 YYREEE (reference sequence). The CDR3 extends over 18 amino acids. V lost 0 bases and J 0 bases, leaving 17 bases between the germline ends. Sequencing was done on a sample of peripheral blood. This TCR was recovered from a woman aged 70-85 years with active or convalescent COVID-19. V gene TRBV5-4 combines with J gene TRBJ2-3; maybe TRBD2 (5 bases). The CDR3 region is CASSLVRSGWGSTDTQYF. CDR3 coding DNA: TGTGCCAGCAGCTTGGTTCGGAGCGGCTGGGGTAGCACAGATACGCAGTATTTT.